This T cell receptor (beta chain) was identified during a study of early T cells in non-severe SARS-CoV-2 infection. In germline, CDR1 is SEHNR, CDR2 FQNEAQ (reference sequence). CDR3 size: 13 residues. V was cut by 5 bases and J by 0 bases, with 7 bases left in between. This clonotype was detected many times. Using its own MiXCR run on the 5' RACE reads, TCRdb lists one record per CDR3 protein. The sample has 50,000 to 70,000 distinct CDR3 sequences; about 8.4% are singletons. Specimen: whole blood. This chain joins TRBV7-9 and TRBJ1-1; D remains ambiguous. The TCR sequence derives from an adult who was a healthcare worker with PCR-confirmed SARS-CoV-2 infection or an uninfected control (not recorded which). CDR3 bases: TGTGCCAGCAGCGACGAGATGAACACTGAAGCTTTCTTT. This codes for CASSDEMNTEAFF.